Described below is a single T cell receptor (beta chain) sequence and its context. This sequence may be a read error, since a much larger clone differs from it by one base. The data are from a study of tumor-infiltrating lymphocytes in primary liver carcinoma. Overall study context: Patients of both sexes were 30 to 69 years old. Samples gave roughly 3.65 to 8 million productive TCRbeta reads, similar across tissue types.

Blood RNA originated from unsorted whole blood, with germline DNA additionally extracted. Prior to the surgical procedure, 4 to 4.5 milliliters of peripheral blood were collected. V lost 4 bases, J lost 2 bases, and 17 bases lay in between. The CDR3 covers 16 residues. Germline V gene sequence: CDR1 MNHNY, CDR2 SVGAGI (reference sequence). The input was 450 to 500 ng total RNA; TCR beta cDNA was made from it with a constant-region primer. Libraries of TCR beta came from three nested multiplex PCR rounds with slightly modified ARM-PCR. In the first two PCR rounds, TRBV1-TRBV30 forward primers were paired with a C-beta reverse primer, and each round lasted approximately 9 cycles. TCRdb fed the multiplex PCR reads into MiXCR, producing one record per CDR3 protein. The sample lists fewer than 350,000 distinct CDR3 sequences, 50% to 70% occurring once.

This sequence was found in a man aged 40-50 years with primary liver carcinoma and hepatitis B virus infection. This rearrangement joins TRBV6-6 to TRBJ1-1; D might be TRBD1 (5 bases). The material sequenced was peripheral blood. The CDR3 nucleotides read TGTGCCAGCAGTTTAAAACCCGGGACTAAAAACACTGAAGCTTTCTTT. It encodes CASSLKPGTKNTEAFF.